Below are 27 T cell receptor beta chains sequenced from a single sample in a study of T-cell memory formation after mild COVID-19. TCRdb re-called the 5' RACE reads with MiXCR, one entry per CDR3 protein. The sample has approximately 430,000 distinct CDR3 sequences; around 22% are singletons. Source material: PBMCs or a T cell subset sorted from them (not recorded which). The source is an adult woman who had mild COVID-19 (a few samples of this study predate the infection). Cell type and time point are not known.

This clonotype appeared a few times. The chain joins TRBV6-6 to TRBJ1-2; TRBD1 matches 7 bases. Germline-derived CDR1 and CDR2 are MNHNY and SVGAGI (reference sequence). This CDR3 contains 15 residues. V lost 7 bases and J lost 5; bases outside the gene matches: 13. DNA of the CDR3: TGTGCCAGCACCTATAACAGGGGACGGGCTTATGGCTACACCTTC. Translated, it gives CASTYNRGRAYGYTF.

This clonotype was recorded a few times. This chain links TRBV27 with TRBJ1-1; D ambiguous. The germline V gene has CDR1 MNHEY and CDR2 SMNVEV (reference sequence). V was shortened by 2 bases and J by 8 bases, with 18 bases between the two germline ends. The CDR3 is 15 amino acids. CDR3 residues: CASSLEGYGGVEAFF. CDR3 nucleotides: TGTGCCAGCAGTTTAGAGGGATACGGCGGGGTAGAAGCTTTCTTT.

This sequence joins TRBV4-3 and TRBJ2-3; D is possibly TRBD2 (6 bases). V shed 0 bases and J shed 5 bases, with 15 bases lying between them. CDR1 and CDR2 from the germline V gene are LGHNA and YSLEER. The CDR3 runs to 16 residues. CDR3 bases: TGCGCCAGCAGCCAAGATGGGACGGGAGTGGGAGATACGCAGTATTTT. It codes for CASSQDGTGVGDTQYF.

This chain joins TRBV11-2 and TRBJ2-1, with D tentatively TRBD1 or TRBD2 (6 bases each). The CDR3 spans 14 residues. Per germline, CDR1 SGHAT and CDR2 FQNNGV. Trimming took 3 bases from V and 6 from J, leaving 12 bases between them. CDR3 coding DNA: TGTGCCAGCAGCTTTACCGGGGGCCCCAATGAGCAGTTCTTC. This codes for CASSFTGGPNEQFF.

This rearrangement joins TRBV28 to TRBJ1-4; D is perhaps TRBD1 (5 bases). Germline V CDR1 and CDR2: MDHEN, SYDVKM. CDR3 size: 14 residues. Trimming took 6 bases from V and 7 from J, leaving 15 bases between them. As DNA, the CDR3 is TGTGCCAGCAGACTTCAGGGTATGGGTGAAAAACTGTTTTTT. This gives the protein CASRLQGMGEKLFF. Based on the CDR3 plus reference TRBV28 and TRBJ1-4, the full variable domain is DVKVTQSSRYLVKRTGEKVFLECVQDMDHENMFWYRQDPGLGLRLIYFSYDVKMKEKGDIPEGYSVSREKKERFSLILESASTNQTSMYLCASRLQGMGEKLFFGSGTQLSVL.

The gene calls are TRBV19 and TRBJ2-2; 7 nucleotides agree with TRBD2. The CDR3 length is 16 residues. Per germline, CDR1 LNHDA and CDR2 SQIVND (reference sequence). The V and J ends lost 7 bases and 3 bases, in that order; junction bases with no gene match: 11. The DNA for the CDR3 is TGTGCCAGTACCGGGCGGGCGGGAGTGGACACCGGGGAGCTGTTTTTT. Residues: CASTGRAGVDTGELFF.

The chain combines TRBV6-5 with TRBJ2-2; 13 nucleotides align to TRBD2. The V segment lost 6 bases and the J segment 4 bases; nucleotides outside the gene matches: 11. Germline V gene data show CDR1 as MNHEY and CDR2 as SVGAGI. The CDR3 runs to 18 residues. This CDR3 is CASRPTLTSGGLTGELFF. CDR3 sequence (DNA): TGTGCCAGCAGGCCTACTCTGACTAGCGGGGGGCTCACCGGGGAGCTGTTTTTT.

The rearrangement joins TRBV6-5 to TRBJ1-2, with 8 bases matching TRBD1. This CDR3 comprises 15 residues. The germline gives CDR1 MNHEY, CDR2 SVGAGI. V was pared by 3 bases and J by 1 base, with 4 bases of the junction left unmatched. Here the CDR3 reads CASSYYRGDNYGYTF. The CDR3 nucleotides read TGTGCCAGCAGTTATTACAGGGGGGATAACTATGGCTACACCTTC.

This chain connects TRBV4-2 to TRBJ2-7; 9 nucleotides line up with TRBD2. This CDR3 has 16 residues. The germline V gene has CDR1 LGHNA and CDR2 YNFKEQ. Germline trimming cut 0 bases from V and 2 bases from J; bases unmatched to any gene: 5. The DNA for the CDR3 is TGTGCCAGCAGCCAAGACCTCGGGACTAGCACCTACGAGCAGTACTTC. It is translated as CASSQDLGTSTYEQYF.

This clonotype has a count of ten or more. This chain links TRBV24-1 with TRBJ2-3; D not resolved. The ends were cut back, 3 bases at V and 6 bases at J, with 9 bases in the middle. The CDR3 totals 13 residues. Germline CDR1 reads KGHDR; CDR2 reads SFDVKD. The CDR3, as DNA: TGTGCCACCAGTGATCCGGGTAGGGATACGCAGTATTTT. Translated: CATSDPGRDTQYF.

This clonotype was recorded many times. The chain employs TRBV5-1 and TRBJ2-3; D remains unclear. The CDR3 runs to 13 residues. CDR1 and CDR2 from the germline V gene are SGHRS and YFSETQ. Trimming removed 4 bases at V and 2 bases at J, with 8 bases between. CDR3 amino acids: CASSRAATDTQYF. The CDR3 coding sequence is TGCGCCAGCAGCCGGGCCGCCACAGATACGCAGTATTTT.

This clonotype was observed a few times. V usage is TRBV7-3 and J usage is TRBJ2-1; TRBD2 agrees at 10 bases. The germline V gene has CDR1 SGHTA and CDR2 FQGTGA. The V and J ends lost 0 bases and 0 bases, in that order; junction bases with no gene match: 2. The CDR3 runs to 17 residues. CDR3 region: CASSLTLAGASYNEQFF. The CDR3, as DNA: TGTGCCAGCAGCTTAACCCTAGCGGGGGCCTCCTACAATGAGCAGTTCTTC.

This chain joins TRBV4-2 and TRBJ2-5; 11 positions agree with TRBD2. The junction had 5 bases not matched to a gene; V was cut back by 5 bases and J by 0 bases. Germline V gene sequence: CDR1 LGHNA, CDR2 YNFKEQ. CDR3 length equals 16 residues. CDR3 in DNA: TGTGCCAGCAGCGCCCGACTAGCGGGACACCAAGAGACCCAGTACTTC. It encodes CASSARLAGHQETQYF.

The CDR3 sequence is CASSPTGTASGNIQYF. CDR3 DNA sequence: TGTGCCAGCAGCCCCACCGGGACCGCCAGCGGGAACATTCAGTACTTC. The genes are TRBV7-2 and TRBJ2-4; TRBD2 is a possible D gene (6 bases). Trimming pared 5 bases from V and 7 bases from J, leaving 21 bases between. The CDR3 length is 16 residues. The germline V gene has CDR1 SGHTA and CDR2 FQGNSA.

This chain links TRBV29-1 with TRBJ2-1; no reliable D call. Germline loops: CDR1 SQVTM, CDR2 ANQGSEA. The CDR3 length is 11 residues. V was clipped by 7 bases and J by 4 bases, with 8 bases between them. The CDR3 region is CSGIQYNEQFF. The CDR3 DNA sequence: TGCAGCGGAATACAGTACAATGAGCAGTTCTTC.

The CDR3 protein is CASSSGLSGGYNEQFF. CDR3 bases: TGCGCCAGCAGCTCCGGTCTCAGCGGGGGATACAATGAGCAGTTCTTC. The rearrangement joins TRBV5-1 to TRBJ2-1; 8 bases map to TRBD2. Losses at the gene ends were 3 bases for V and 4 bases for J; bases not matched to a gene: 9. The CDR3 sequence is 16 residues long. In germline, CDR1 is SGHRS, CDR2 YFSETQ.

This sequence joins TRBV9 and TRBJ2-3; D may be TRBD1 or TRBD2 (6 bases each). The V gene lost 4 bases and the J gene lost 2 bases, with 17 bases spanning the gap. This CDR3 comprises 16 residues. Germline V gene lookup returns CDR1 SGDLS and CDR2 YYNGEE. This chain's CDR3 is CASSPLEGGFTDTQYF. In DNA, the CDR3 is TGTGCCAGCAGCCCCCTTGAGGGGGGATTCACAGATACGCAGTATTTT. The full variable domain, completed using reference TRBV9 and TRBJ2-3, is DSGVTQTPKHLITATGQRVTLRCSPRSGDLSVYWYQQSLDQGLQFLIQYYNGEERAKGNILERFSAQQFPDLHSELNLSSLELGDSALYFCASSPLEGGFTDTQYFGPGTRLTVL.

In this sample, this clonotype turned up many times. The V and J genes are TRBV7-8 and TRBJ1-5; maybe TRBD1 (5 bases). The germline CDR1 and CDR2 sequences are SGHVS and FQNEAQ. The V end lost 8 bases, the J end lost 1 base, and 15 bases lay between the germline ends. The CDR3 extends over 15 amino acids. The CDR3 region is CASHYGGRSNQPQHF. The CDR3 nucleotides read TGTGCCAGCCATTACGGGGGACGAAGCAATCAGCCCCAGCATTTT.

The chain couples TRBV20-1 to TRBJ2-5, with D unclear. Germline V lookup: CDR1 DFQATT, CDR2 SNEGSKA (reference sequence). The CDR3 length is 11 residues. V was pared by 6 bases and J by 5 bases, with 10 bases between. This chain's CDR3 is CSAPSRETQYF. In DNA form, the CDR3 reads TGCAGTGCCCCTTCCCGGGAGACCCAGTACTTC.

This clonotype was recorded a few times. The chain employs TRBV6-1 and TRBJ2-2, with 10 bases fitting TRBD2. V was pared by 5 bases and J by 5 bases, with 5 bases of the junction left unmatched. The CDR3 spans 15 residues. Germline V CDR1 and CDR2: MNHNS, SASEGT. This CDR3 reads CASSPLAGETGELFF. The CDR3 DNA reads TGTGCCAGCAGTCCTCTAGCGGGGGAAACCGGGGAGCTGTTTTTT.

Only a few counts were recorded for this clonotype. The chain combines TRBV6-1 with TRBJ2-7; TRBD1 matches at 7 bases. CDR1 and CDR2 from the germline V gene are MNHNS and SASEGT. V was clipped by 8 bases and J by 3 bases; unmatched bases: 7. The CDR3 spans 13 residues. The DNA for the CDR3 is TGTGCCAGCGGAGGCAGGGGGTACTACGAGCAGTACTTC. Translated, it gives CASGGRGYYEQYF.

This clonotype appeared once. The chain is built from TRBV12-3 or TRBV12-4 and TRBJ2-1, with 9 bases lining up with TRBD1. Unmatched junction bases numbered 6, after V lost 5 bases and J lost 4 bases. The CDR3 spans 15 residues. The CDR3 sequence: CASSIGQGIYNEQFF. DNA of the CDR3: TGTGCCAGCAGTATTGGACAGGGGATTTACAATGAGCAGTTCTTC.

This clonotype came up a few times. V gene TRBV6-2 or TRBV6-3 combines with J gene TRBJ1-1; the match to TRBD1 covers 10 bases. After removal of 2 bases from V and 0 bases from J, the junction contained 6 bases not matched to a gene. Germline V lookup: CDR1 MNHEY, CDR2 SVGEGT. CDR3 length: 17 residues. The CDR3 DNA is TGTGCCAGCAGTTACGGGGACAGGGGAAGGCTGAACACTGAAGCTTTCTTT. Amino acid sequence: CASSYGDRGRLNTEAFF.

As to this clonotype: Because it lacks the conserved phenylalanine or tryptophan at the end, this CDR3 is likely a read error. The J gene is TRBJ2-2, the V gene TRBV2; no reliable D call. Per germline, CDR1 SNHLY and CDR2 FYNNEI. The CDR3 sequence is 12 residues long. The V gene lost 5 bases and the J gene lost 8 bases, with 9 bases spanning the gap. DNA of the CDR3: TGTGCCAGCAGTTGGGCCACTGGGGAGCTGTTTTTG. The encoded protein is CASSWATGELFL.

This clonotype was counted many times. The gene calls are TRBV7-9 and TRBJ2-4; D perhaps matches TRBD1 (5 bases). V lost 4 bases and J lost 6, with 13 bases in between. The CDR3 runs 14 residues. Per germline, CDR1 SEHNR and CDR2 FQNEAQ (reference sequence). In DNA form, the CDR3 reads TGTGCCAGCAGCTCGACAGTGTTGGCAAACATTCAGTACTTC. Translation: CASSSTVLANIQYF. Variable domain in full (rest from reference TRBV7-9 and TRBJ2-4): DTGVSQNPRHKITKRGQNVTFRCDPISEHNRLYWYRQTLGQGPEFLTYFQNEAQLEKSRLLSDRFSAERPKGSFSTLEIQRTEQGDSAMYLCASSSTVLANIQYFGAGTRLSVL.

The chain links TRBV9 to TRBJ1-1; D perhaps matches TRBD1 (6 bases). The germline V gene has CDR1 SGDLS and CDR2 YYNGEE. Trimming stripped 0 bases from V and 11 bases from J, with 17 bases between. The CDR3 covers 14 residues. The CDR3 DNA reads TGTGCCAGCAGCGTAGGGTCGGGGGCCCTTGAGGCTTTCTTT. Translation: CASSVGSGALEAFF.

This clonotype was recorded many times. The chain couples TRBV29-1 to TRBJ2-7; possible D gene TRBD1, 6 bases. Trimming took 6 bases from V and 3 from J, leaving 6 bases between them. The CDR3 is 10 residues long. CDR1 SQVTM and CDR2 ANQGSEA come from the germline V gene. This CDR3 is CSVQGYEQYF. Here the CDR3 DNA reads TGCAGCGTACAGGGCTACGAGCAGTACTTC.